The rows below give T cell receptor beta chains drawn from one sample of a study of CXCR3-negative and CXCR3-positive naive CD8 T cells. TCRdb derives one entry per CDR3 protein from the 5' RACE reads, leaving out DNA. This sample's clone table lists 95,000 to 100,000 distinct CDR3 sequences. The material sequenced was naive CXCR3+ CD8+ T cells from blood. These receptors were collected from a human donor in good health. Some clones in this sample may be carry-over from other donors' samples. CDR3s include the opening cysteine and the closing phenylalanine or tryptophan.

J | V | CDR3
TRBJ2-1 | TRBV28 | CASSMGEGRVDEQFF
TRBJ1-1 | TRBV7-9 | CASSLPMGGGSNTEAFF
TRBJ2-4 | TRBV19 | CASSTGTGVAKNIQYF
TRBJ1-1 | TRBV7-9 | CASRWVGNTEAFF
TRBJ2-2 | TRBV2 | CASRNLKGLNTGELFF
TRBJ2-7 | TRBV5-4 | CASSLNSFEQYF
TRBJ2-3 | TRBV7-9 | CASSFPLGGATDTQYF
TRBJ1-2 | TRBV19 | CASSNRDRGRRDGYTF
TRBJ2-7 | TRBV21-1 | CASSKGQGRRDYEQYF
TRBJ1-2 | TRBV14 | CASSQGAGSYGYTF
TRBJ2-7 | TRBV2 | CASKRQGPYYEQYF
TRBJ2-4 | TRBV29-1 | CSVEDSPSDRVEIIQYF
TRBJ2-5 | TRBV5-1 | CASSYDIQETQYF
TRBJ2-7 | TRBV7-8 | CASSLVGVSSYEQYF
TRBJ2-7 | TRBV29-1 | CSVDGTAPSPYEQYF
TRBJ2-1 | TRBV19 | CASSTGQSSYNEQFF
TRBJ2-7 | TRBV6-2/TRBV6-3 | CASSYRLAGGNEQYF
TRBJ2-7 | TRBV20-1 | CSARIAGGPYEQYF
TRBJ1-1 | TRBV28 | CASSLAAGGGTEAFF
TRBJ2-2 | TRBV7-9 | CASSPPSGGGRGTGELFF
TRBJ1-1 | TRBV27 | CASSRTDSLNTEAFF
TRBJ2-2 | TRBV6-4 | CASSDSSRHTGELFF
TRBJ2-1 | TRBV29-1 | CSVVVNNEQFF
TRBJ2-7 | TRBV21-1 | CASSKKRGLRYEQYF
TRBJ2-1 | TRBV7-6 | CASSLEGGEALYEQFF
TRBJ1-1 | TRBV7-3 | CASSSATGGNTEAFF
TRBJ2-1 | TRBV7-9 | CASSPPASGTRGNEQFF
TRBJ2-5 | TRBV7-9 | CASSSTLGDKLETQYF
TRBJ1-4 | TRBV5-1 | CASSPGQSMATNEKLFF
TRBJ2-2 | TRBV29-1 | CSLRLLTGLTGELFF
TRBJ2-2 | TRBV4-3 | CASQGTNTGEPFF
TRBJ2-1 | TRBV27 | CASSSFGGSYNEQFF
TRBJ2-7 | TRBV7-9 | CASSPVTGGPSSYEQYF
TRBJ1-5 | TRBV5-6 | CASSFSYRGYNQPQHF
TRBJ2-7 | TRBV20-1 | CSSSDGSSYEQYF
TRBJ2-4 | TRBV18 | CASSRYTGRLLLAKNIQYF
TRBJ2-1 | TRBV10-2 | CASSEGLASNEQLF
TRBJ2-1 | TRBV6-5 | CASSYGAGAFHPYNEQFF
TRBJ2-3 | TRBV3-1 | CASSSQGARGLVDTQYF
TRBJ2-7 | TRBV14 | CASSQANEQYF